This is a list of T cell receptor beta chains from one sample in a study of T cells in Graves' hyperthyroidism and ophthalmopathy. MiXCR, run by TCRdb on the multiplex PCR reads, gives a single entry per CDR3 protein. This table holds about 640,000 distinct CDR3 sequences, less than 25% found once. The sample was blood. These receptors came from a man younger than 40 with Graves' ophthalmopathy. CDR3s include the opening cysteine and the closing phenylalanine or tryptophan. D genes are given only for firm matches. The size of a clone is reported for some rows only, either as once, few or many, or as a class for expanded clones.

- TRBJ2-1 TRBV19 - CASRGVNEQFF TGTGCCAGTAGGGGAGTCAATGAGCAGTTCTTC
- TRBJ1-4 TRBV19 TRBD1 CASIEEETATGDEKLFF TGTGCCAGTATAGAGGAGGAGACCGCGACAGGGGACGAAAAACTGTTTTTT
- TRBJ2-3 TRBV11-2 - CASSRGAGRATDTQYF TGTGCCAGCAGCCGGGGGGCGGGGAGAGCCACAGATACGCAGTATTTT
- TRBJ2-2 TRBV12-3/TRBV12-4 TRBD2 CASSRDYFSTGELFF TGTGCCAGCAGTCGGGACTACTTCTCCACCGGGGAGCTGTTTTTT
- TRBJ2-2 TRBV5-1 TRBD2 CASSPAGVPGELFF TGCGCCAGCAGCCCGGCGGGGGTACCCGGGGAGCTGTTTTTT
few TRBJ1-5 TRBV6-1 - CASIEDGNNQPQHF TGTGCCAGCATTGAGGACGGAAACAATCAGCCCCAGCATTTT
- TRBJ2-3 TRBV11-2 TRBD2 CASRHLQREGPTDTQYF TGTGCCAGCAGGCACCTACAGCGGGAGGGCCCCACAGATACGCAGTATTTT
- TRBJ2-3 TRBV5-1 - CASSPAGYRVGTDTQYF TGCGCCAGCAGCCCGGCTGGTTACAGGGTTGGCACAGATACGCAGTATTTT
many TRBJ1-2 TRBV28 - CASSSQDGNYGYTF TGTGCCAGCAGTTCTCAGGACGGGAACTATGGCTACACCTTC
many TRBJ2-7 TRBV2 TRBD1 CASSVPGTGAYEQYF TGTGCCAGCAGCGTACCCGGGACAGGGGCCTACGAGCAGTACTTC
- TRBJ2-1 TRBV7-9 - CASSFGLEQFF TGTGCCAGCAGCTTCGGACTTGAGCAGTTCTTC
few TRBJ1-6 TRBV30 - CALSSYNSPLHF TGTGCCTTGAGCTCCTATAATTCACCCCTCCACTTT
many TRBJ1-6 TRBV7-2 - CASTAGKPDILNSPLHF TGTGCCAGCACCGCGGGGAAGCCTGATATCCTAAATTCACCCCTCCACTTT
- TRBJ1-6 TRBV3-1 TRBD1 CASSREPPGTVSSYNSPLHF TGTGCCAGCAGCCGCGAACCCCCCGGGACAGTGAGCTCCTATAATTCACCCCTCCACTTT
many TRBJ2-1 TRBV7-2 - CASSLSGYPYNEQFF TGTGCCAGCAGCTTATCAGGGTACCCCTACAATGAGCAGTTCTTC
- TRBJ1-2 TRBV6-5 - CASSYSTALATYGYTF TGTGCCAGCAGTTACTCGACGGCGTTGGCAACTTATGGCTACACCTTC
- TRBJ1-4 TRBV6-2/TRBV6-3 TRBD1 CASSARTGGSNEKLFF TGTGCCAGCAGCGCTCGGACAGGGGGTTCTAATGAAAAACTGTTTTTT
many TRBJ2-2 TRBV6-2/TRBV6-3 TRBD2 CASSYLAGGTGELFF TGTGCCAGCAGTTACCTAGCGGGAGGCACCGGGGAGCTGTTTTTT
many TRBJ1-2 TRBV5-1 - CASSWGSGTHANYGYTF TGCGCCAGCAGCTGGGGGTCCGGGACACATGCTAACTATGGCTACACCTTC
- TRBJ2-2 TRBV29-1 TRBD2 CSVEVKLAGITGELFF TGCAGCGTTGAAGTTAAACTAGCGGGAATCACCGGGGAGCTGTTTTTT
few TRBJ2-1 TRBV30 TRBD2 CAWSVVAGALDEQFF TGTGCCTGGAGTGTCGTGGCGGGAGCTCTCGATGAGCAGTTCTTC
- TRBJ2-7 TRBV9 - CASSVGILSEQYF TGTGCCAGCAGCGTGGGCATCCTCAGTGAGCAGTACTTC
- TRBJ2-7 TRBV5-1 TRBD1 CASSLRLGTADEQYF TGCGCCAGCAGCTTGAGGTTAGGGACAGCAGACGAGCAGTACTTC
- TRBJ2-5 TRBV6-1 TRBD2 CASSGGGYGQETQYF TGTGCCAGCAGCGGGGGAGGGTACGGCCAAGAGACCCAGTACTTC
few TRBJ2-5 TRBV20-1 TRBD1 CSASSGTGKGTQYF TGCAGTGCTAGCTCGGGGACAGGGAAAGGGACCCAGTACTTC
- TRBJ2-1 TRBV28 TRBD2 CASSLWGSGASSYNEQFF TGTGCCAGCAGTTTATGGGGTAGCGGGGCTAGCTCCTACAATGAGCAGTTCTTC
few TRBJ2-2 TRBV20-1 TRBD2 CSAPTGGSGTGELFF TGCAGTGCGCCCACCGGGGGGAGCGGGACCGGGGAGCTGTTTTTT
- TRBJ2-1 TRBV7-3 TRBD2 CASSTRLAGVFNEQFF TGTGCCAGCAGCACCCGACTAGCGGGAGTCTTCAATGAGCAGTTCTTC
many TRBJ2-1 TRBV6-1 TRBD2 CASSPGTSGRKEQFF TGTGCCAGCAGCCCCGGGACTAGCGGACGGAAAGAGCAGTTCTTC
many TRBJ2-1 TRBV2 TRBD2 CASRDPSGSSYNEQFF TGTGCCAGCAGGGATCCTAGCGGGAGCTCCTACAATGAGCAGTTCTTC
- TRBJ2-7 TRBV11-2 TRBD2 CASSPTPLAGGYEQYF TGTGCCAGCAGCCCCACCCCACTAGCGGGAGGGTACGAGCAGTACTTC